Below, 22 T cell receptor beta chains from the same sample are listed, as sequenced in a study of naive and memory T cell subsets. Four rounds of PCR amplified the ligated cDNA using nested alpha and beta constant-region primers plus SP2. TCRdb itself ran the UMI-ligation and nested PCR reads through MiXCR, one entry per CDR3 protein. Its table records dozens of distinct CDR3 sequences. The sequenced sample was effector memory CD8+ T cells from blood. Indicated subset: effector memory, CD45RA- CD27-. The receptors originated from a human donor in good health.

In the case of this clonotype: Little can be read into the size of this beta chain, an off-target read in a library designed for alpha chains. This sequence joins TRBV18 and TRBJ2-7, with 7 bases aligning to TRBD1. The germline gives CDR1 KGHSH, CDR2 LQKENI. Germline trimming cut 5 bases from V and 3 bases from J; bases unmatched to any gene: 4. This CDR3 spans 13 amino acids. CDR3 sequence: CASSFRDSYEQYF. The CDR3, as DNA: TGTGCCAGCTCATTCCGGGACAGCTACGAGCAGTACTTC. Using reference TRBV18 and TRBJ2-7 for the parts outside the CDR3, the full variable domain is NAGVMQNPRHLVRRRGQEARLRCSPMKGHSHVYWYRQLPEEGLKFMVYLQKENIIDESGMPKERFSAEFPKEGPSILRIQQVVRGDSAAYFCASSFRDSYEQYFGPGTRLTVT.

This clonotype was detected only a few times. This beta chain is an unintended read in a library built for alpha chains; its size means little. The rearrangement uses TRBV20-1 and TRBJ2-3; possibly TRBD2 for D (6 bases). V was cut by 5 bases and J by 0 bases, with 15 bases left in between. The CDR3 totals 15 residues. Germline V gene lookup returns CDR1 DFQATT and CDR2 SNEGSKA (reference sequence). CDR3 in DNA: TGCAGTGCTGTCGGGGGAGAACCTAGCACAGATACGCAGTATTTT. Residues: CSAVGGEPSTDTQYF.

Regarding this clonotype: In a library made to pick up alpha chains, this beta chain is a stray read with a size that means little. The chain recombines TRBV7-9 with TRBJ1-1; D gene ambiguous. The CDR3 length is 13 residues. Trimming cost V 5 bases and J 4 bases, with 11 bases left between them. Germline V gives CDR1 SEHNR, CDR2 FQNEAQ (reference sequence). The CDR3 sequence is CASSPTAGTEAFF. CDR3 DNA: TGTGCCAGCAGCCCCACGGCAGGCACTGAAGCTTTCTTT.

Points on this clonotype: This beta chain represents an off-target read in a library built for alpha chains; its size is of limited meaning. The chain joins TRBV7-2 to TRBJ2-1; 12 bases are shared with TRBD2. The CDR3 loop spans 16 amino acids. After removal of 1 base from V and 6 bases from J, the junction contained 4 bases not matched to a gene. The germline gives CDR1 SGHTA, CDR2 FQGNSA. The CDR3 nucleotides read TGTGCCAGCAGCTTAGGGACTAGCGGGACTGGCAATGAGCAGTTCTTC. As protein: CASSLGTSGTGNEQFF.

To note about this clonotype: This beta chain appears as a stray read in a library generated for alpha chains; its size is not informative. The chain combines TRBV28 with TRBJ2-2; no definite D call. CDR3 length: 15 residues. Germline V CDR1 and CDR2: MDHEN, SYDVKM. With 4 bases removed from V and 3 bases from J, the gap between germline ends came to 12 bases. CDR3 sequence reads: CASSSAGRDTGELFF. The CDR3 nucleotides read TGTGCCAGCAGTTCAGCCGGGCGAGACACCGGGGAGCTGTTTTTT. Complete variable domain (other parts from reference TRBV28 and TRBJ2-2): DVKVTQSSRYLVKRTGEKVFLECVQDMDHENMFWYRQDPGLGLRLIYFSYDVKMKEKGDIPEGYSVSREKKERFSLILESASTNQTSMYLCASSSAGRDTGELFFGEGSRLTVL.

Worth noting for this clonotype: This beta chain represents an off-target read in a library built for alpha chains; its size is of limited meaning. V is TRBV6-2 or TRBV6-3 and J is TRBJ2-1, with TRBD2 matching over 8 bases. The germline gives CDR1 MNHEY, CDR2 SVGEGT. This CDR3 contains 15 residues. The V and J ends lost 4 bases and 1 base, in that order; junction bases with no gene match: 3. The CDR3: CASSSSGPSYNEQFF. In DNA, the CDR3 is TGTGCCAGCAGTTCTAGCGGGCCTTCCTACAATGAGCAGTTCTTC.

Of note for this clonotype: This beta chain was picked up by a library intended for alpha chains and is off target, so its count carries little meaning. The V and J genes are TRBV12-3 or TRBV12-4 and TRBJ2-7; D gene uncertain. V dropped 2 bases and J dropped 5 bases, with 13 bases sitting between them. The CDR3 has 14 amino acids. The DNA of the CDR3 is TGTGCCAGCAGTTTAAGACCCCGGAACAACGAGCAGTACTTC. The encoded protein is CASSLRPRNNEQYF.

As to this clonotype: The library was prepared for alpha chains; this beta chain is a stray read, so its frequency means little. This chain joins TRBV4-3 and TRBJ2-5, with D perhaps TRBD2 (6 bases). Trimming removed 1 base from V and 4 bases from J, with 7 bases in between. CDR3 length: 13 amino acids. In germline, CDR1 is LGHNA, CDR2 YSLEER. The CDR3 loop is CASSQAAGETQYF. The DNA for the CDR3 is TGCGCCAGCAGCCAAGCAGCGGGAGAGACCCAGTACTTC.

On this clonotype: The library was built for alpha chains, so this beta chain is an off-target read and its size means little. The rearrangement joins TRBV6-4 to TRBJ2-2; D is unresolved. Germline V gene sequence: CDR1 MRHNA, CDR2 SNTAGT. Trimming took 8 bases from V and 3 from J, leaving 13 bases between them. The CDR3 has 14 amino acids. CDR3 sequence reads: CASSVMDDTGELFF. The CDR3 DNA sequence: TGTGCCAGCTCGGTAATGGACGACACCGGGGAGCTGTTTTTT.

Remarks on this clonotype: Because this beta chain is a stray read in a library intended to capture alpha chains, its abundance should not be given much weight. The rearrangement links TRBV7-9 to TRBJ2-3; TRBD2 agrees at 8 bases. The CDR3 length is 15 residues. Germline V gene sequence: CDR1 SEHNR, CDR2 FQNEAQ (reference sequence). V lost 3 bases, J lost 6 bases, and 8 bases stayed unmatched. As DNA, the CDR3 is TGTGCCAGCAGCTTTAGCGGGACGAGGTGGGATACGCAGTATTTT. Its protein is CASSFSGTRWDTQYF.

Of note for this clonotype: This beta chain lies outside the target of a library built for alpha chains; its clone size means little. This rearrangement joins TRBV4-3 to TRBJ1-6, with 8 bases fitting TRBD1. The CDR3 has 17 residues. With V trimmed by 2 bases and J by 2 bases, 5 bases remained unmatched. Germline V gives CDR1 LGHNA, CDR2 YSLEER. The CDR3 sequence is CASSQPRTGTYNSPLHF. CDR3 coding DNA: TGCGCCAGCAGCCAACCCCGGACAGGGACCTATAATTCACCCCTCCACTTT.

In regard to this clonotype: Because the library targeted alpha chains, this beta chain is an off-target read whose size means little. The rearrangement joins TRBV7-3 to TRBJ2-1; possibly TRBD2 for D (7 bases). The CDR3 spans 15 residues. In germline, CDR1 is SGHTA, CDR2 FQGTGA. The germline V and J ends were trimmed by 3 bases and 9 bases, with 18 bases remaining between them. In DNA form, the CDR3 reads TGTGCCAGCAGCTTCGCGGGAGTGGGGGCAGGTGAGCAGTTCTTC. Translated, it gives CASSFAGVGAGEQFF.

For this clonotype: Because this beta chain is a stray read in a library intended to capture alpha chains, its abundance should not be given much weight. V is TRBV19 and J is TRBJ2-7; D may correspond to TRBD1 or TRBD2 (5 bases each). Germline-derived CDR1 and CDR2 are LNHDA and SQIVND (reference sequence). The CDR3 extends over 13 amino acids. Trimming removed 6 bases from V and 4 bases from J, with 13 bases in between. The CDR3 DNA reads as TGTGCCAGTAGGGAGGACGGGACGTACGAGCAGTACTTC. Translated, it gives CASREDGTYEQYF.

This clonotype turned up a few times. The library was built for alpha chains, so this beta chain is an off-target read and its size means little. The rearrangement joins TRBV7-8 to TRBJ2-1, with D perhaps TRBD2 (6 bases). The CDR3 sequence is 17 residues long. The V end lost 5 bases, the J end lost 1 base, and 18 bases lay between the germline ends. Looked up from germline, CDR1 is SGHVS and CDR2 is FQNEAQ. The DNA of the CDR3 is TGTGCCAGCAGCACCCTACTAGCCAGGATGTCCTACAATGAGCAGTTCTTC. Its translation: CASSTLLARMSYNEQFF.

Remarks on this clonotype: This beta chain is an off-target read within a library intended for alpha chains, so its frequency means little. V is TRBV6-2 or TRBV6-3 and J is TRBJ2-1; TRBD2 aligns across 8 bases. J lost 7 bases, V lost 8 bases, and 13 bases had no gene match. The CDR3 consists of 15 residues. CDR1 and CDR2 (germline): MNHEY, SVGEGT. This chain's CDR3 is CASCVLAGGRNEQFF. The CDR3 nucleotides are TGTGCCAGCTGCGTTCTGGCGGGGGGCAGAAATGAGCAGTTCTTC.

Concerning this clonotype: This beta chain is a stray sequence in a library constructed for alpha chains; its clone size is not meaningful. The V call is TRBV20-1, the J call TRBJ2-2; D uncertain. This CDR3 has 11 amino acids. Germline CDR1 reads DFQATT; CDR2 reads SNEGSKA (reference sequence). V was pared by 5 bases and J by 5 bases, with 6 bases between. CDR3 DNA sequence: TGCAGTGCTTCCGGAACCGGGGAGCTGTTTTTT. It translates to CSASGTGELFF.

About this clonotype itself: This beta chain is off target for a library built for alpha chains, so its abundance means little. The chain recombines TRBV4-2 with TRBJ2-3, with TRBD2 matching over 10 bases. CDR3 length equals 16 residues. J gave up 8 bases and V 0 bases, and 8 bases lay outside the gene matches. Germline CDR1 is LGHNA and CDR2 is YNFKEQ. The CDR3 loop reads CASSQDPSGGAITQYF. The CDR3 coding sequence is TGTGCCAGCAGCCAAGATCCCAGCGGGGGGGCCATTACGCAGTATTTT.

Details on this clonotype: Being off target in a library aimed at alpha chains, this beta chain has a size of little meaning. The gene calls are TRBV9 and TRBJ2-7, with 8 bases matching TRBD1. Trimming removed 4 bases from V and 0 bases from J; junction bases left unmatched: 3. Germline V gene data show CDR1 as SGDLS and CDR2 as YYNGEE. The CDR3 extends over 14 amino acids. The CDR3 loop is CASSKQGDSYEQYF. CDR3 nucleotides: TGTGCCAGCAGCAAACAGGGGGACTCCTACGAGCAGTACTTC.

In the case of this clonotype: The size of this beta chain means little, since it is a stray read in a library made for alpha chains. V usage is TRBV29-1 and J usage is TRBJ2-3; D remains ambiguous. Germline CDR1 reads SQVTM; CDR2 reads ANQGSEA. The V and J ends lost 4 bases and 3 bases respectively, with 11 bases between them. There are 13 residues in the CDR3. CDR3 amino acids: CSVGASETDTQYF. CDR3 coding DNA: TGCAGCGTTGGAGCCAGCGAAACAGATACGCAGTATTTT.

Regarding this clonotype: This beta chain lies outside the target of a library built for alpha chains; its clone size means little. V and J are TRBV19 and TRBJ1-5; D is unresolved. CDR1 and CDR2 (germline): LNHDA, SQIVND (reference sequence). There are 14 residues in the CDR3. V dropped 7 bases and J dropped 3 bases, with 13 bases sitting between them. The CDR3 sequence: CASKSQAANQPQHF. In DNA, the CDR3 is TGTGCCAGTAAGTCGCAGGCTGCCAATCAGCCCCAGCATTTT.

Notes on this clonotype: This beta chain turned up in a library designed for alpha chains; as an off-target read, its abundance says little. The chain links TRBV5-6 to TRBJ2-7, with D tentatively TRBD1 (6 bases). Germline V gives CDR1 SGHDT, CDR2 YYEEEE. CDR3 size: 13 residues. V was trimmed by 3 bases and J by 4 bases, leaving 11 bases between them. This chain's CDR3 is CASSSLQGYEQYF. The CDR3 region has the DNA TGTGCCAGCAGCTCCCTGCAGGGGTACGAGCAGTACTTC.

A word on this clonotype: This beta chain is an off-target read within a library intended for alpha chains, so its frequency means little. This chain links TRBV21-1 with TRBJ2-7; TRBD1, the table's D call, was not compared with the DNA. TRBV21-1 is noted as a pseudogene. The CDR3 runs 14 residues. CDR3 region: CASSKGTGGGEQYF. Written as DNA, the CDR3 is TGTGCCAGCAGCAAAGGAACAGGGGGGGGCGAGCAGTACTTC.